The following is a T cell receptor (beta chain) sequence with its context. CD45RO-negative CD8 cells positively selected for CCR7 made up the naive population, which excluded terminally differentiated effector memory CD45RA+ cells. These data belong to a study of shared clonotypes between healthy human individuals. Study at large: Used for every donor were three CD4 naive, three CD4 memory, two CD8 naive and one CD8 memory plate.

In the original analysis: As immunoSEQ supplied junction-only sequences (without quality scores), filtering differed. The table came from immunoSEQ multiplex PCR; TCRdb's copy has only in-frame clones and leaves some out. For V, J and clone size, that table is used; D and trimming come from the DNA. The sample shows about 700,000 clones, about 90% of them seen only once. The source of this sequence is a man in his thirties or forties in good health. Sample: naive CD8+ T cells sorted from blood.

The CDR3 sequence: CASSLAFAGARETQYF. The CDR3 DNA is TGTGCCAGCAGCTTGGCATTTGCGGGGGCGCGGGAGACCCAGTACTTC. This chain uses TRBV5-4 with TRBJ2-5; maybe TRBD2 (7 bases). The CDR3 runs 16 residues. Looked up from germline, CDR1 is SGHNT and CDR2 is YYREEE (reference sequence). V shed 0 bases and J shed 5 bases, with 17 bases lying between them. Combining the CDR3 with reference TRBV5-4 and TRBJ2-5 gives the whole variable domain ETGVTQSPTHLIKTRGQQVTLRCSSQSGHNTVSWYQQALGQGPQFIFQYYREEENGRGNFPPRFSGLQFPNYSSELNVNALELDDSALYLCASSLAFAGARETQYFGPGTRLLVL.